This TCR beta chain was sequenced during a study of shared clonotypes between healthy human individuals. The repertoire was sequenced with immunoSEQ multiplex PCR; TCRdb's copy has only in-frame clones and lacks some. The table records about 1.1 million clones, approximately 80% of them present only once. V was trimmed by 8 bases and J by 3 bases, leaving 10 bases between them. The CDR3 covers 12 residues. Germline CDR1 and CDR2: SEHNR and FQNEAQ (reference sequence). None of the donors, who were healthy HIV-negative adults, had recently had acute infections or vaccinations. Both subsets, CD45RA+ naive and CD45RA-negative memory, were split from the CD4+ cells.

This TCR came from a young man in good health. Some clones in this sample may be carry-over from other donors' samples. Sequences were obtained from memory CD4+ T cells from PBMCs. Subset reported: CD45RA-negative fraction. The chain carries TRBV7-9 and TRBJ2-5; weak D call: TRBD1 (6 bases). The chain's CDR3 is CASVPGEETQYF. The CDR3 DNA reads TGTGCCAGCGTTCCAGGGGAAGAGACCCAGTACTTC.